The 21 T cell receptor beta chains given below trace back to one sample, sequenced in a study of TIL therapy for anti-PD-1-resistant metastatic lung cancer. Time point specified: pre-treatment sample, taken before nivolumab and TIL therapy. Most excised metastases sampled were pleural nodules or supraclavicular lymph nodes. The libraries were made with immunoSEQ v3. TCRdb's copy holds only in-frame clones and misses some; the assay was immunoSEQ multiplex PCR. The data contain over 25,000 clones, about two thirds of them singletons. Sequences were derived from tumor tissue, sampled at baseline. The receptors derive from a person aged 25-80 years with non-small cell lung cancer.

The sample holds one count of this clone. DNA for the CDR3: TGTGCCATCAGGGCAACAGGGGAGGACATTCAGTACTTC. Its protein is CAIRATGEDIQYF. The rearrangement links TRBV10-3 to TRBJ2-4, with D perhaps matching TRBD1 (7 bases). The CDR3 loop spans 13 amino acids. V was shortened by 6 bases and J by 8 bases, with 14 bases between the two germline ends. The germline CDR1 and CDR2 sequences are ENHRY and SYGVKD.

This clone was observed once. The chain has TRBV5-1 and TRBJ2-3; D is undetermined. CDR1 and CDR2 (germline): SGHRS, YFSETQ. The CDR3 length is 12 residues. V was shortened by 4 bases and J by 0 bases, with 3 bases between the two germline ends. Here the CDR3 reads CASSQSTDTQYF. Here the CDR3 DNA reads TGCGCCAGCAGCCAGAGCACAGATACGCAGTATTTT.

The chain joins TRBV5-1 to TRBJ2-3; 10 bases fit TRBD2. The CDR3 extends over 17 amino acids. CDR1 SGHRS and CDR2 YFSETQ come from the germline V gene. The V gene end was trimmed by 1 base and the J gene end by 0 bases; junction bases not matched to a gene: 5. The CDR3 spells CASSLSASGGSTDTQYF. The DNA for the CDR3 is TGCGCCAGCAGCTTGTCGGCTAGCGGGGGCAGCACAGATACGCAGTATTTT.

V usage is TRBV6-6 and J usage is TRBJ2-3, with TRBD2 identical over 10 bases. CDR3 length: 15 residues. Germline values: CDR1 MNHNY, CDR2 SVGAGI (reference sequence). Trimming took 8 bases from V and 4 from J; bases not matched to a gene: 9. The CDR3 is CASGLGTSAADTQYF. In DNA, the CDR3 is TGTGCCAGCGGTTTGGGGACTAGCGCCGCAGATACGCAGTATTTT.

In DNA, the CDR3 is TGTGCCAGCAGCTTGGCGACAGCTAATTGGGAGACCCAGTACTTC. As protein: CASSLATANWETQYF. The chain uses TRBV11-3 and TRBJ2-5; D is perhaps TRBD1 (5 bases). Germline lookup yields CDR1 SGHNT and CDR2 YENEEA. Trimming took off 3 bases at V and 5 bases at J, with 16 bases between the two ends. The CDR3 runs to 15 residues. Based on the CDR3 plus reference TRBV11-3 and TRBJ2-5, the full variable domain is EAGVVQSPRYKIIEKKQPVAFWCNPISGHNTLYWYLQNLGQGPELLIRYENEEAVDDSQLPKDRFSAERLKGVDSTLKIQPAELGDSAVYLCASSLATANWETQYFGPGTRLLVL.

The rearrangement uses TRBV11-2 and TRBJ2-5, with TRBD2 as a possible D gene (5 bases). Deletions cut 4 bases from V and 7 bases from J, with 19 bases between. Germline lookup yields CDR1 SGHAT and CDR2 FQNNGV. There are 15 residues in the CDR3. The CDR3 here is CASSSPPRDYGTQYF. The CDR3 DNA reads as TGTGCCAGCAGCTCCCCCCCCCGAGACTATGGGACCCAGTACTTC.

J is TRBJ2-2 and V is TRBV4-3; D is uncertain. Per the germline V gene, CDR1 is LGHNA and CDR2 is YSLEER. CDR3 size: 15 residues. The V gene lost 1 base and the J gene lost 4 bases, with 10 bases spanning the gap. The CDR3 is CASSQGRSVTGELFF. Here the CDR3 DNA reads TGCGCCAGCAGCCAAGGTCGGAGTGTCACCGGGGAGCTGTTTTTT.

The V gene is TRBV5-1, the J gene TRBJ2-3, with D perhaps given as TRBD1 or TRBD2 (5 bases each). V was cut by 0 bases and J by 5 bases, with 13 bases left in between. Germline lookup yields CDR1 SGHRS and CDR2 YFSETQ. The CDR3 loop spans 15 amino acids. This CDR3 reads CASSLAGTKQDTQYF. The CDR3 DNA is TGCGCCAGCAGCTTGGCCGGGACCAAACAAGATACGCAGTATTTT.

The chain is built from TRBV19 and TRBJ2-3, with D perhaps TRBD1 (5 bases). This CDR3 region has 14 residues. Deletions cut 7 bases from V and 4 bases from J, with 15 bases between. In germline, CDR1 is LNHDA, CDR2 SQIVND (reference sequence). CDR3 region: CASKPGNHADTQYF. The CDR3 bases are TGTGCCAGTAAGCCAGGGAATCACGCAGATACGCAGTATTTT.

This clone was observed once. CDR3 nucleotide sequence: TGTGCCAGCAGCTTAGTCGGGGGGGTCCAGGATACGCAGTATTTT. The encoded protein is CASSLVGGVQDTQYF. V and J are TRBV7-2 and TRBJ2-3; 8 bases map to TRBD2. The CDR3 length is 15 residues. CDR1 is SGHTA and CDR2 is FQGNSA in the germline V gene. J gave up 6 bases and V 1 base, and 6 bases lay outside the gene matches. Drawing the rest from reference TRBV7-2 and TRBJ2-3, the complete variable domain is GAGVSQSPSNKVTEKGKDVELRCDPISGHTALYWYRQSLGQGLEFLIYFQGNSAPDKSGLPSDRFSAERTGGSVSTLTIQRTQQEDSAVYLCASSLVGGVQDTQYFGPGTRLTVL.

The chain employs TRBV7-2 and TRBJ2-7, with 10 bases matching TRBD2. The germline CDR1 and CDR2 sequences are SGHTA and FQGNSA. Germline trimming cut 5 bases from V and 6 bases from J; bases unmatched to any gene: 10. The CDR3 loop spans 15 amino acids. The DNA for the CDR3 is TGTGCCAGCAGCCTTCAAGCGGGGGGGCCTCGCGAGCAGTACTTC. Translation gives CASSLQAGGPREQYF.

The V call is TRBV19, the J call TRBJ1-5; D gene uncertain. Germline V gene data show CDR1 as LNHDA and CDR2 as SQIVND (reference sequence). This CDR3 contains 15 residues. Between the trimmed V and J ends, which lost 1 base and 5 bases, there was a span of 12 bases. CDR3 sequence reads: CASSIVGTAYQPQHF. The CDR3 DNA reads as TGTGCCAGTAGTATAGTGGGAACGGCATATCAGCCCCAGCATTTT.

This chain uses TRBV30 with TRBJ1-3; no firm D call. Trimming removed 0 bases from V and 6 bases from J, with 9 bases in between. CDR3 size: 13 residues. The germline V gene encodes CDR1 GTSNPN and CDR2 SVGIG (reference sequence). The CDR3: CAWSVSRANTIYF. CDR3 nucleotides: TGTGCCTGGAGTGTAAGTCGGGCAAACACCATATATTTT.

The rearrangement joins TRBV4-1 to TRBJ2-6, with D unclear. This CDR3 contains 19 residues. Germline lookup yields CDR1 MGHRA and CDR2 YSYEKL. Trimming left V 3 bases short and J 0 bases short, with 18 bases between. The CDR3 protein is CASSQAVPGSLSGANVLTF. Written as DNA, the CDR3 is TGCGCCAGCAGCCAGGCCGTGCCAGGCTCCCTCTCTGGGGCCAACGTCCTGACTTTC.

The chain recombines TRBV10-2 with TRBJ2-3; D unresolved. Trimming removed 6 bases at V and 0 bases at J, with 13 bases between. Per the germline V gene, CDR1 is WSHSY and CDR2 is SAAADI. The CDR3 totals 15 residues. Written as DNA, the CDR3 is TGCGCCAGCAGAAGTAAGCGCACTAGCACAGATACGCAGTATTTT. It specifies CASRSKRTSTDTQYF.

The J gene is TRBJ1-6, the V gene TRBV4-3, with 7 bases that match TRBD1. Germline V gene sequence: CDR1 LGHNA, CDR2 YSLEER. The J segment lost 9 bases and the V segment lost 4 bases, leaving 18 bases of the junction unmatched. The CDR3 has 18 residues. The CDR3 loop is CASSLSLTGARRSSPLHF. The CDR3 nucleotides read TGCGCCAGCAGCCTTAGTCTTACAGGGGCCAGGCGTAGTTCACCCCTCCACTTT.

V is TRBV11-3 and J is TRBJ2-3, with TRBD2 identical over 12 bases. Germline values: CDR1 SGHNT, CDR2 YENEEA. The junction had 13 bases not matched to a gene; V was cut back by 7 bases and J by 5 bases. This CDR3 has 17 residues. The CDR3 DNA reads as TGTGCCAGCACCCCTCGACTAGCGGGGGCCGGGGGAGATACGCAGTATTTT. Its protein product is CASTPRLAGAGGDTQYF.

The count of this clone is one. The CDR3 sequence: CASSGRVPNYGYTF. CDR3 nucleotide sequence: TGTGCCAGCAGCGGCAGGGTACCTAACTATGGCTACACCTTC. The gene calls are TRBV11-2 and TRBJ1-2; tentatively, D is TRBD1 (5 bases). Trimming pared 5 bases from V and 0 bases from J, leaving 10 bases between. This CDR3 is 14 amino acids long. Germline V CDR1 and CDR2: SGHAT, FQNNGV. The whole variable domain, filled in from reference TRBV11-2 and TRBJ1-2, reads EAGVAQSPRYKIIEKRQSVAFWCNPISGHATLYWYQQILGQGPKLLIQFQNNGVVDDSQLPKDRFSAERLKGVDSTLKIQPAKLEDSAVYLCASSGRVPNYGYTFGSGTRLTVV.

The chain combines TRBV30 with TRBJ2-7; tentative D call: TRBD2 (6 bases). Germline loops: CDR1 GTSNPN, CDR2 SVGIG (reference sequence). This CDR3 region has 14 residues. CDR3 DNA: TGTGCGGTGGAACTGGAGGGGCGCTCCTACGAGCAGTACTTC. It yields the protein CAVELEGRSYEQYF.

V gene TRBV4-1 combines with J gene TRBJ2-7; D remains unclear. Germline CDR1 and CDR2: MGHRA and YSYEKL. The CDR3 is 12 residues long. Trimming removed 1 base from V and 4 bases from J, with 5 bases in between. The DNA for the CDR3 is TGCGCCAGCAGCCAAGGACGGTACGAGCAGTACTTC. Protein sequence: CASSQGRYEQYF.

The gene calls are TRBV10-1 and TRBJ2-3; 8 bases fit TRBD2. The V gene end was trimmed by 4 bases and the J gene end by 0 bases; junction bases not matched to a gene: 3. The CDR3 is 15 amino acids. Germline-derived CDR1 and CDR2 are WNHNN and SYGVQD (reference sequence). CDR3 amino acids: CASSGGGGSTDTQYF. CDR3 nucleotides: TGCGCCAGCAGTGGAGGCGGGGGGAGCACAGATACGCAGTATTTT.